This T cell receptor beta chain was found in a study of CD8 T cells in Susac syndrome. General study findings and limits: In total CD8+ repertoires, some 15 Susac-specific public clones were found, and in CD8+ TEMRA repertoires, roughly 5 were found. It was acknowledged in the study that the number of individuals who were included in its TCR sequencing and HLA analysis was relatively small.

The length of the CDR3 is 10 residues. The ends were cut back, 7 bases at V and 5 bases at J, with 6 bases in the middle. CDR1 SNHLY and CDR2 FYNNEI come from the germline V gene. Points on this clonotype: Its antigen is undetermined.

The RNA input was about 0.5 to 1 ug, and it was reverse transcribed with random hexamers. A multiplex approach, immunoSEQ multiplex PCR, amplified TCR beta CDR3 across 54 Vbeta and 13 Jbeta. TCRdb re-analysed the immunoSEQ multiplex PCR reads in MiXCR, keeping a single row per CDR3 protein. This sample has roughly 89,000 distinct CDR3 sequences; 96% occur once, and the top ten carry roughly 0.4%. Sequencing of TCR beta was performed on blood CD8+ and CD4+ T cells. This sequence joins TRBV2 and TRBJ2-7; D call uncertain. The source is a human donor with Susac syndrome. Sequencing was carried out using CD8+ T cells from PBMCs. The CDR3 region is CASKINEQYV. CDR3 nucleotide sequence: TGTGCCAGCAAAATCAACGAGCAGTACGTC.